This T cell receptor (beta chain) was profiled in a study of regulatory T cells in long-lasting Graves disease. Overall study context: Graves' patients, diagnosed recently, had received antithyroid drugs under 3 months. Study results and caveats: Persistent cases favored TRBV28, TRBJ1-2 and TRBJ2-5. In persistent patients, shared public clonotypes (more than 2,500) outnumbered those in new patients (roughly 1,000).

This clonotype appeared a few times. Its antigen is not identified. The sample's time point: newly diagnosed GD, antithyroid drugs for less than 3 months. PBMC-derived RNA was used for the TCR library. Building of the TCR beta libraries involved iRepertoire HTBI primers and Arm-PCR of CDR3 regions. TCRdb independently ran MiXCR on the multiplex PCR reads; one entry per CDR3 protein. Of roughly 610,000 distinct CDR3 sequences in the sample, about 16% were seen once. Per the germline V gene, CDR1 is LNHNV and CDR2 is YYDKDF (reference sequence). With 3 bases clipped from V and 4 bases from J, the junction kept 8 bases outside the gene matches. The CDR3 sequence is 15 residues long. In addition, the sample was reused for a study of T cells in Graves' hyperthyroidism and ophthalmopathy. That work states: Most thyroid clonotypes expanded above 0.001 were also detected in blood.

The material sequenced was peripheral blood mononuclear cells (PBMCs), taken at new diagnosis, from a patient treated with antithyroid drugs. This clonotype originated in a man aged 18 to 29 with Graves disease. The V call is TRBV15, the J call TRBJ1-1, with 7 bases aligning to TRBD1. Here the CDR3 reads CATSSETGPGTEAFF. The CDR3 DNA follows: TGTGCCACCAGCAGTGAGACAGGGCCGGGCACTGAAGCTTTCTTT.